The entry below gives a single T cell receptor beta chain sequence along with its context. The data were taken from a study of blood T cell repertoires in COVID-19. Enrolled during active infection, Seattle patients were then followed longitudinally. V dropped 3 bases and J dropped 2; count of bases not matched to a gene: 10. The CDR3 consists of 16 residues. Looked up from germline, CDR1 is SEHNR and CDR2 is FQNEAQ (reference sequence). TCRdb keeps only in-frame clones here, not all; method: immunoSEQ multiplex PCR. The repertoire holds approximately 250,000 clones, with about 86% as singletons. The genes are TRBV7-9 and TRBJ2-7; 7 bases fit TRBD2. The receptor was derived from a woman aged 70-85 years with COVID-19, enrolled during active disease. The sequenced material came from peripheral blood. The CDR3 DNA sequence: TGTGCCAGCAGCTTGGGCCGCGCGGGGGTCCCCTACGAGCAGTACTTC. This codes for CASSLGRAGVPYEQYF.